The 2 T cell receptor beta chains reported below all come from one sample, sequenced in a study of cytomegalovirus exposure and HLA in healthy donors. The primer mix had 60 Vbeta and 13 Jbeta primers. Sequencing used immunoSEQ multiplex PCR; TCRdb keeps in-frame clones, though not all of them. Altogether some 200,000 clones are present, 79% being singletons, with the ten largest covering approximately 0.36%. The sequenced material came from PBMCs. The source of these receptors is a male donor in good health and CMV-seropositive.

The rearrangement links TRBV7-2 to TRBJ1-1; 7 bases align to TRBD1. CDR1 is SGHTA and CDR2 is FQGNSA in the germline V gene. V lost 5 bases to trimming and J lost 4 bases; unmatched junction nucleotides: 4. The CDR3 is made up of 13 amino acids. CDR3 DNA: TGTGCCAGCAGCACCAACAGGGGCACTGAAGCTTTCTTT. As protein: CASSTNRGTEAFF.

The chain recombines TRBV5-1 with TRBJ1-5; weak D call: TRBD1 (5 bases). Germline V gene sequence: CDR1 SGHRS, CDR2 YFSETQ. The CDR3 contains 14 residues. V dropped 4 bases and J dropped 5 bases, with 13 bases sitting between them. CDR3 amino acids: CASSLASGDQPQHF. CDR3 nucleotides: TGCGCCAGCAGCCTGGCCTCGGGGGATCAGCCCCAGCATTTT.